The rows below give T cell receptor beta chains drawn from one sample of a study of blood T cell repertoires in COVID-19. Some clones are missing from TCRdb's copy, which holds only in-frame ones; the method was immunoSEQ multiplex PCR. The sample has about 260,000 clones; about 85% are singletons. The sequenced sample consisted of peripheral blood. The receptor set was obtained from a man between 60 and 75 years old who had recovered from COVID-19. The CDR3 runs from the conserved cysteine through the conserved F or W. Fields, in order: D gene, clone size, J gene, V gene, CDR3 protein, CDR3 DNA. D genes are given only for firm matches. The size field is filled for only some rows; it gives once, few, many or a size class.

d_gene: NA
abundance: NA
j_gene: TRBJ1-2
v_gene: TRBV15
CDR3aa: CATSRDRVTYGYTF
CDR3nt: TGTGCCACCAGCAGAGACAGGGTTACCTATGGCTACACCTTC

d_gene: TRBD1
abundance: NA
j_gene: TRBJ1-5
v_gene: TRBV7-8
CDR3aa: CASSLVGQGRYSNQPQHF
CDR3nt: TGTGCCAGCAGCTTAGTGGGACAGGGACGCTATAGCAATCAGCCCCAGCATTTT

d_gene: NA
abundance: NA
j_gene: TRBJ1-1
v_gene: TRBV12-3/TRBV12-4
CDR3aa: CASSFTENTEAFF
CDR3nt: TGTGCCAGCAGTTTCACAGAGAACACTGAAGCTTTCTTT

d_gene: TRBD2
abundance: NA
j_gene: TRBJ2-5
v_gene: TRBV18
CDR3aa: CASSPVRAGAETQYF
CDR3nt: TGTGCCAGCTCACCAGTGCGAGCGGGGGCAGAGACCCAGTACTTC

d_gene: TRBD1
abundance: NA
j_gene: TRBJ1-6
v_gene: TRBV7-3
CDR3aa: CASSLRTGNNSPLHF
CDR3nt: TGTGCCAGCAGCCTAAGGACAGGGAATAATTCACCCCTCCACTTT

d_gene: TRBD1
abundance: NA
j_gene: TRBJ2-7
v_gene: TRBV5-1
CDR3aa: CASSPLRAGGSYEQYF
CDR3nt: TGCGCCAGCAGCCCTCTTAGGGCAGGGGGTAGTTACGAGCAGTACTTC

d_gene: TRBD1
abundance: NA
j_gene: TRBJ2-7
v_gene: TRBV9
CDR3aa: CASSSGTGQEQYF
CDR3nt: TGTGCCAGCAGCTCCGGGACAGGACAAGAGCAGTACTTC

d_gene: TRBD1
abundance: NA
j_gene: TRBJ1-5
v_gene: TRBV7-2
CDR3aa: CASSLGQSNQPQHF
CDR3nt: TGTGCCAGCAGCTTGGGACAGAGTAATCAGCCCCAGCATTTT

d_gene: TRBD1
abundance: NA
j_gene: TRBJ2-7
v_gene: TRBV5-1
CDR3aa: CASSLGGQGSYEQYF
CDR3nt: TGCGCCAGCAGCTTGGGCGGACAGGGATCCTACGAGCAGTACTTC

d_gene: NA
abundance: NA
j_gene: TRBJ2-7
v_gene: TRBV25-1
CDR3aa: CASSDPLFKGAYEQYF
CDR3nt: TGTGCCAGCAGTGATCCACTTTTTAAGGGGGCCTACGAGCAGTACTTC

d_gene: TRBD1
abundance: NA
j_gene: TRBJ2-3
v_gene: TRBV4-1
CDR3aa: CASSHWTGGSSASTDTQYF
CDR3nt: TGCGCCAGCAGCCACTGGACAGGGGGCTCATCCGCTAGCACAGATACGCAGTATTTT

d_gene: NA
abundance: once
j_gene: TRBJ1-1
v_gene: TRBV25-1
CDR3aa: CASSEYLQGTNTEAFF
CDR3nt: TGTGCCAGCAGTGAATACCTACAGGGAACGAACACTGAAGCTTTCTTT

d_gene: TRBD1
abundance: once
j_gene: TRBJ1-5
v_gene: TRBV7-6
CDR3aa: CASSLTTGTGYEPQHF
CDR3nt: TGTGCCAGCAGCTTAACGACCGGGACAGGGTATGAACCCCAGCATTTT

d_gene: TRBD2
abundance: NA
j_gene: TRBJ2-1
v_gene: TRBV4-2
CDR3aa: CASSQGLAGGRDEQFF
CDR3nt: TGTGCCAGCAGCCAAGGGTTAGCGGGGGGGCGCGATGAGCAGTTCTTC

d_gene: TRBD2
abundance: NA
j_gene: TRBJ2-3
v_gene: TRBV5-1
CDR3aa: CASSNRLAGNTDTQYF
CDR3nt: TGCGCCAGCAGCAATAGACTAGCGGGGAACACAGATACGCAGTATTTT

d_gene: NA
abundance: NA
j_gene: TRBJ1-5
v_gene: TRBV6-5
CDR3aa: CASSSNSNQPQHF
CDR3nt: TGTGCCAGCAGTTCTAATAGCAATCAGCCCCAGCATTTT

d_gene: TRBD1
abundance: NA
j_gene: TRBJ2-3
v_gene: TRBV9
CDR3aa: CASSADRGDTQYF
CDR3nt: TGTGCCAGCAGCGCGGACAGGGGGGATACGCAGTATTTT

d_gene: NA
abundance: few
j_gene: TRBJ1-4
v_gene: TRBV18
CDR3aa: CASSPGGTKEKLFF
CDR3nt: TGTGCCAGCTCACCGGGAGGGACAAAGGAAAAACTGTTTTTT

d_gene: TRBD1
abundance: few
j_gene: TRBJ1-3
v_gene: TRBV11-2
CDR3aa: CASSLLKGQISGNTIYF
CDR3nt: TGTGCCAGCAGCTTACTCAAGGGACAGATCTCTGGAAACACCATATATTTT

d_gene: NA
abundance: once
j_gene: TRBJ2-2
v_gene: TRBV9
CDR3aa: CASSNSELYTGELFF
CDR3nt: TGTGCCAGCAGCAATAGCGAACTTTACACCGGGGAGCTGTTTTTT

d_gene: TRBD1
abundance: NA
j_gene: TRBJ1-4
v_gene: TRBV2
CDR3aa: CASIVPGQGSEKLFF
CDR3nt: TGTGCCAGCATCGTCCCGGGACAGGGATCGGAAAAACTGTTTTTT

d_gene: NA
abundance: NA
j_gene: TRBJ1-5
v_gene: TRBV19
CDR3aa: CASSIRNQPQHF
CDR3nt: TGTGCCAGTAGTATCAGGAATCAGCCCCAGCATTTT

d_gene: TRBD2
abundance: NA
j_gene: TRBJ2-1
v_gene: TRBV3-1/TRBV3-2
CDR3aa: CASSLQPGLALNEQFF
CDR3nt: TGTGCCAGCAGCCTTCAGCCGGGACTAGCCCTCAATGAGCAGTTCTTC

d_gene: TRBD1
abundance: NA
j_gene: TRBJ2-5
v_gene: TRBV19
CDR3aa: CASSVQGAEETQYF
CDR3nt: TGTGCCAGTAGTGTACAGGGGGCGGAGGAGACCCAGTACTTC

d_gene: NA
abundance: NA
j_gene: TRBJ1-2
v_gene: TRBV5-1
CDR3aa: CASSLEQGNYGYTF
CDR3nt: TGCGCCAGCAGCCTGGAACAGGGCAACTATGGCTACACCTTC

d_gene: NA
abundance: NA
j_gene: TRBJ1-4
v_gene: TRBV9
CDR3aa: CASSTAGVTNEKLFF
CDR3nt: TGTGCCAGCAGCACGGCAGGGGTTACTAATGAAAAACTGTTTTTT

d_gene: NA
abundance: NA
j_gene: TRBJ1-1
v_gene: TRBV27
CDR3aa: CASRTTGVNTEAFF
CDR3nt: TGTGCCAGCAGAACGACAGGAGTGAACACTGAAGCTTTCTTT

d_gene: NA
abundance: NA
j_gene: TRBJ1-4
v_gene: TRBV9
CDR3aa: CASSVDPNSEKLFF
CDR3nt: TGTGCCAGCAGCGTCGATCCTAACAGCGAAAAACTGTTTTTT

d_gene: NA
abundance: NA
j_gene: TRBJ1-5
v_gene: TRBV19
CDR3aa: CASKSGMQPQHF
CDR3nt: TGTGCCAGTAAGTCGGGGATGCAGCCCCAGCATTTT

d_gene: TRBD2
abundance: NA
j_gene: TRBJ2-1
v_gene: TRBV3-1/TRBV3-2
CDR3aa: CASRLSGGAGNEQFF
CDR3nt: TGTGCCAGCAGGCTTAGCGGGGGGGCCGGGAATGAGCAGTTCTTC

d_gene: NA
abundance: NA
j_gene: TRBJ2-2
v_gene: TRBV24-1
CDR3aa: CATSDPGGGELFF
CDR3nt: TGTGCCACCAGTGATCCCGGGGGCGGGGAGCTGTTTTTT

d_gene: NA
abundance: once
j_gene: TRBJ1-1
v_gene: TRBV18
CDR3aa: CASSPLVETEAFF
CDR3nt: TGTGCCAGCTCACCACTGGTGGAGACTGAAGCTTTCTTT

d_gene: TRBD2
abundance: NA
j_gene: TRBJ2-7
v_gene: TRBV19
CDR3aa: CASSASGVYEQYF
CDR3nt: TGTGCCAGTTCTGCTAGCGGAGTCTACGAGCAGTACTTC

d_gene: TRBD1
abundance: NA
j_gene: TRBJ2-7
v_gene: TRBV11-1
CDR3aa: CASRRSGGTGKYEQYF
CDR3nt: TGTGCCAGCAGAAGAAGTGGGGGGACAGGGAAATACGAGCAGTACTTC

d_gene: NA
abundance: NA
j_gene: TRBJ1-2
v_gene: TRBV27
CDR3aa: CASSLGRTGRLGYTF
CDR3nt: TGTGCCAGCAGTTTAGGACGAACAGGCCGGCTGGGCTACACCTTC